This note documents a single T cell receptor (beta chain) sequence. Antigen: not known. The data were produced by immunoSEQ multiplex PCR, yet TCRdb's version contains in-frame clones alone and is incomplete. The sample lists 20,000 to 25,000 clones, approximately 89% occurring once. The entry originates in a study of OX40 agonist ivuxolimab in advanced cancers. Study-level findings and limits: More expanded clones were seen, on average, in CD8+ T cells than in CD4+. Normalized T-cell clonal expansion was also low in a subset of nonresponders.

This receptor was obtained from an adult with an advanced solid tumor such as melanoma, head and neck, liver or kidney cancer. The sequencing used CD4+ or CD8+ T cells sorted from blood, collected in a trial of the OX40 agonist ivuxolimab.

The DNA for the CDR3 is TGCGCCAGCAGCGATAGGACAGGGCATTACAATGAGCAGTTCTTC. Translated, it gives CASSDRTGHYNEQFF. The rearrangement joins TRBV4-3 to TRBJ2-1; 8 nucleotides line up with TRBD1. CDR1 and CDR2 (germline): LGHNA, YSLEER. Losses at the gene ends were 5 bases for V and 4 bases for J; bases not matched to a gene: 7. The CDR3 loop spans 15 amino acids.